One sample yielded the 9 T cell receptor beta chains listed below, sequenced in a study of cytomegalovirus exposure and HLA in healthy donors (dated 2017 in TCRdb). Library preparation was by the immunoSEQ multiplex PCR assay. The multiplex PCR relied on a mix of 60 forward primers for TCR Vbeta segments and 13 reverse primers for TCR Jbeta segments. This is the immuneACCESS table as TCRdb keeps it, with only in-frame sequences that have V and J called. A part of the clones is gone; compared with another copy, unresolved V genes explain less than half, and the rest is unexplained. In all, the sample holds roughly 120,000 clones, and about 76% of those were seen once. Around 6.6% of the sample is taken by the ten largest. The sequenced sample consisted of PBMCs. The receptors here all came from a man in his forties in good health and CMV-seropositive.

This rearrangement joins TRBV5-6 to TRBJ2-7; TRBD2 aligns across 9 bases. The trim removed 0 bases at V and 7 bases at J, leaving 5 bases unmatched. Per germline, CDR1 SGHDT and CDR2 YYEEEE. The CDR3 consists of 14 residues. The CDR3 spells CASSLVAGVVEQYF. Written as DNA, the CDR3 is TGTGCCAGCAGCTTGGTAGCGGGAGTGGTGGAGCAGTACTTC.

This chain uses TRBV7-2 with TRBJ1-3; D may be TRBD1 (5 bases). The CDR3 totals 15 residues. Germline CDR1 SGHTA, CDR2 FQGNSA. V was trimmed by 3 bases and J by 4 bases, leaving 13 bases between them. The CDR3 DNA reads as TGTGCCAGCAGCTTGACAGCGACAAAGGGAAACACCATATATTTT. This gives the protein CASSLTATKGNTIYF. Drawing the rest from reference TRBV7-2 and TRBJ1-3, the complete variable domain is GAGVSQSPSNKVTEKGKDVELRCDPISGHTALYWYRQSLGQGLEFLIYFQGNSAPDKSGLPSDRFSAERTGGSVSTLTIQRTQQEDSAVYLCASSLTATKGNTIYFGEGSWLTVV.

This chain connects TRBV5-1 to TRBJ2-1, with 11 bases lining up with TRBD1. V trimming: 8 bases; J trimming: 4 bases; junction bases outside the gene matches: 5. The CDR3 runs 14 residues. The V gene's germline CDR1 is SGHRS and CDR2 YFSETQ. CDR3 in DNA: TGCGCCAGTATGGACAGGGGGCCTTACAATGAGCAGTTCTTC. It encodes CASMDRGPYNEQFF.

V gene TRBV5-1 combines with J gene TRBJ2-3, with 14 bases identical to TRBD2. The CDR3 runs to 17 residues. Germline V gene lookup returns CDR1 SGHRS and CDR2 YFSETQ. Trimming cost V 4 bases and J 5 bases; bases outside gene matches: 9. The CDR3 loop is CASSPAGTSGGIDTQYF. CDR3 nucleotides: TGCGCCAGCAGCCCAGCCGGGACTAGCGGGGGAATAGATACGCAGTATTTT.

On this clone itself: Different DNA sequences within this sample yield the same CDR3. The CDR3 sequence is CASSPDRSSYNEQFF. In nucleotides, the CDR3 is TGTGCCAGTAGCCCTGACAGGTCCTCCTACAATGAGCAGTTCTTC. The gene calls are TRBV19 and TRBJ2-1; D is perhaps TRBD1 (6 bases). In germline, CDR1 is LNHDA, CDR2 SQIVND (reference sequence). CDR3 length equals 15 residues. Trimming removed 6 bases at V and 0 bases at J, with 12 bases between.

This clone occurred once. The V gene is TRBV28, the J gene TRBJ1-5, with D unresolved. CDR3 length: 12 amino acids. The germline V gene encodes CDR1 MDHEN and CDR2 SYDVKM. V was trimmed by 2 bases and J by 6 bases, leaving 5 bases between them. In nucleotides, the CDR3 is TGTGCCAGCAGTTTACTAGGTCAGCCCCAGCATTTT. Translating gives CASSLLGQPQHF.

J is TRBJ2-4 and V is TRBV28, with D hard to call. Per germline, CDR1 MDHEN and CDR2 SYDVKM. This CDR3 is 15 amino acids long. V gave up 2 bases and J gave up 3 bases, with 11 bases separating them. In DNA form, the CDR3 reads TGTGCCAGCAGTTTACAGGTTGGATACAAAAACATTCAGTACTTC. This encodes CASSLQVGYKNIQYF.

CDR3 sequence: CSVVGVGETQYF. CDR3 DNA: TGCAGCGTTGTAGGGGTAGGGGAGACCCAGTACTTC. The chain carries TRBV29-1 and TRBJ2-5, with a weak D call TRBD1 (5 bases). V was shortened by 4 bases and J by 5 bases, with 11 bases between the two germline ends. CDR1 and CDR2 (germline): SQVTM, ANQGSEA. This CDR3 is built from 12 residues.

This clone was seen more than once but under ten times. The chain couples TRBV21-1 to TRBJ2-2; the table assigns TRBD2, which was not confirmed against the DNA. TRBV21-1 is a documented pseudogene. This CDR3 is 18 amino acids long. The CDR3 reads CASRTPPRKAGNTGELFF. The CDR3 region has the DNA TGTGCCAGCAGGACTCCCCCCCGCAAGGCCGGGAACACCGGGGAGCTGTTTTTT.